The 30 T cell receptor beta chains below were found in one sample sequenced in a study of T cells in Graves' hyperthyroidism and ophthalmopathy. The investigators amplified TCR beta CDR3 regions from RNA transcripts. HTBI primers drove first-round RT-PCR of the TCR CDR3. Each CDR3 protein is one row after TCRdb ran MiXCR on the multiplex PCR reads. The data contain a few hundred thousand distinct CDR3 sequences, about a sixth of them singletons. The sample comprised blood. The receptors were gathered from a woman younger than 45 with Graves' hyperthyroidism.

The CDR3: CASSLFSGAREQFF. As DNA, the CDR3 is TGTGCCAGCAGCTTGTTTAGCGGGGCAAGGGAGCAGTTCTTC. The chain carries TRBV5-6 and TRBJ2-1; 8 nucleotides align to TRBD2. CDR3 length equals 14 residues. Germline-derived CDR1 and CDR2 are SGHDT and YYEEEE. J gave up 10 bases and V 1 base, and 7 bases lay outside the gene matches.

The CDR3 is CASSVSRGTLTDTQYF. The CDR3 coding sequence is TGTGCCAGCAGCGTATCCCGGGGGACTCTTACAGATACGCAGTATTTT. The chain is built from TRBV9 and TRBJ2-3; TRBD2 is a possible D gene (6 bases). The V end was cut by 1 base, the J end by 3 bases, with 15 bases between. CDR1 is SGDLS and CDR2 is YYNGEE in the germline V gene. The length of the CDR3 is 16 residues.

This chain connects TRBV7-6 to TRBJ2-7; no clear D. The germline V gene encodes CDR1 SGHVS and CDR2 FNYEAQ. The V end was cut by 5 bases, the J end by 0 bases, with 8 bases between. This CDR3 has 13 amino acids. The CDR3 DNA is TGTGCCAGCAGCGCCGGCGCCTCCTACGAGCAGTACTTC. Amino acid sequence: CASSAGASYEQYF.

The V call is TRBV6-1, the J call TRBJ2-3; TRBD2 might be the D (6 bases). This CDR3 is built from 13 residues. Per the germline V gene, CDR1 is MNHNS and CDR2 is SASEGT. Trimming took 6 bases from V and 6 from J, leaving 13 bases between them. This chain's CDR3 is CASSGRSLDTQYF. In nucleotides, the CDR3 is TGTGCCAGCAGCGGGAGATCCCTGGATACGCAGTATTTT.

The gene calls are TRBV19 and TRBJ2-7; weak D call: TRBD2 (6 bases). The CDR3 is 13 amino acids. The germline V gene encodes CDR1 LNHDA and CDR2 SQIVND (reference sequence). Trimming stripped 7 bases from V and 0 bases from J, with 10 bases between. CDR3 sequence (DNA): TGTGCCAGTAAGGCTAGCGCCTCCTACGAGCAGTACTTC. Translated, it gives CASKASASYEQYF.

The rearrangement links TRBV10-3 to TRBJ1-5; perhaps TRBD1 as D (6 bases). V lost 3 bases and J lost 6, with 12 bases in between. CDR1 and CDR2 from the germline V gene are ENHRY and SYGVKD. The CDR3 is made up of 14 amino acids. CDR3 residues: CAISDWGGGQPQHF. The CDR3 bases are TGTGCCATCAGTGATTGGGGGGGCGGTCAGCCCCAGCATTTT.

For this clonotype: A single base is all that separates this from a far larger clone, so a read error is likely. CDR3 protein: CASSLAGGTGEMFF. The CDR3 coding sequence is TGTGCCAGCAGCCTAGCGGGAGGTACCGGGGAGATGTTTTTT. The chain recombines TRBV12-3 or TRBV12-4 with TRBJ2-2, with 11 bases fitting TRBD2. CDR3 length equals 14 residues.

The sample holds many counts of this clonotype. V gene TRBV10-3 combines with J gene TRBJ2-5; perhaps TRBD1 as D (6 bases). Germline V lookup: CDR1 ENHRY, CDR2 SYGVKD. The CDR3 is 15 residues long. Between the trimmed V and J ends, which lost 7 bases and 4 bases, there was a span of 19 bases. The CDR3 DNA reads TGTGCCATCATGGCCAGTCAGGGGCAGGGAGAGACCCAGTACTTC. It is translated as CAIMASQGQGETQYF.

At least ten counts were recorded for this clonotype. In DNA, the CDR3 is TGTGCCAGAGGGGTATTGCGGGGAGGTGAGCAGTTCTTC. The encoded protein is CARGVLRGGEQFF. This chain links TRBV2 with TRBJ2-1; D possibly corresponds to TRBD2 (6 bases). V was cut by 9 bases and J by 9 bases, with 18 bases left in between. This CDR3 spans 13 amino acids. Looked up from germline, CDR1 is SNHLY and CDR2 is FYNNEI.

This clonotype was seen many times. V gene TRBV7-2 combines with J gene TRBJ2-1, with 13 nucleotides matching TRBD2. The germline V gene encodes CDR1 SGHTA and CDR2 FQGNSA. V dropped 2 bases and J dropped 6; count of bases not matched to a gene: 4. This CDR3 has 16 residues. This chain's CDR3 is CASSLTGLAGANEQFF. Here the CDR3 DNA reads TGTGCCAGCAGCTTAACAGGACTAGCGGGAGCCAATGAGCAGTTCTTC. The whole variable domain, remainder taken from reference TRBV7-2 and TRBJ2-1, is GAGVSQSPSNKVTEKGKDVELRCDPISGHTALYWYRQSLGQGLEFLIYFQGNSAPDKSGLPSDRFSAERTGGSVSTLTIQRTQQEDSAVYLCASSLTGLAGANEQFFGPGTRLTVL.

This clonotype has just a few counts. The V and J genes are TRBV19 and TRBJ2-1; the D gene is possibly TRBD2 (5 bases). The CDR3 extends over 12 amino acids. CDR1 LNHDA and CDR2 SQIVND come from the germline V gene (reference sequence). V dropped 5 bases and J dropped 7 bases, with 9 bases sitting between them. The CDR3 loop reads CASSPTRNEQFF. CDR3 in DNA: TGTGCCAGTAGTCCCACTAGGAATGAGCAGTTCTTC.

Notes on this clonotype: A much bigger clone sits one base away, suggesting this may be a read error. The genes are TRBV28 and TRBJ2-7; D possibly uses TRBD1 or TRBD2 (5 bases each). The germline CDR1 and CDR2 sequences are MDHEN and SYDVKM. V dropped 10 bases and J dropped 0 bases, with 19 bases sitting between them. CDR3 size: 15 residues. The CDR3 reads CATVNRGTTSYEQYF. The CDR3 DNA is TGTGCCACCGTGAATCGGGGCACTACCTCCTACGAGCAGTACTTC.

The rearrangement links TRBV9 to TRBJ2-2; D remains ambiguous. Germline V gene data show CDR1 as SGDLS and CDR2 as YYNGEE. The CDR3 contains 12 residues. V lost 2 bases, J lost 6 bases, and 5 bases lay in between. CDR3 sequence (DNA): TGTGCCAGCAGCGTCCGAGCCGGGGAGCTGTTTTTT. This codes for CASSVRAGELFF.

This clonotype was seen only a few times. The J gene is TRBJ1-1, the V gene TRBV12-3 or TRBV12-4; unclear D gene. The CDR3 is made up of 12 amino acids. V was clipped by 2 bases and J by 3 bases, with 4 bases between them. The DNA of the CDR3 is TGTGCCAGCAGTTTATGGGACACTGAAGCTTTCTTT. Its translation is CASSLWDTEAFF.

The chain couples TRBV5-1 to TRBJ2-2; the D gene is possibly TRBD2 (6 bases). The CDR3 has 16 amino acids. CDR1 and CDR2 from the germline V gene are SGHRS and YFSETQ. V was cut by 1 base and J by 2 bases, with 12 bases left in between. CDR3 DNA: TGCGCCAGCAGCTTGTCTCGCGGGACTAACACCGGGGAGCTGTTTTTT. Its protein is CASSLSRGTNTGELFF.

This clonotype has at least ten counts. V and J are TRBV4-2 and TRBJ1-2; 8 bases are shared with TRBD1. Germline V gene data show CDR1 as LGHNA and CDR2 as YNFKEQ. The junction had 2 bases not matched to a gene; V was cut back by 0 bases and J by 8 bases. The CDR3 consists of 13 residues. The CDR3 bases are TGTGCCAGCAGCCAAGACAGGGGGCGCGGCTACACCTTC. As protein: CASSQDRGRGYTF.

On this clonotype: Since a much larger clone is just one base distant, this may be a read error. The rearrangement links TRBV12-3 or TRBV12-4 to TRBJ1-2, with D unclear. The V gene lost 5 bases and the J gene lost 2 bases, with 12 bases spanning the gap. This CDR3 contains 14 residues. The CDR3 region is CASSESPANYGYTF. CDR3 DNA: TGTGCCAGCAGTGAGTCGCCGGCCAACTATGGCTACACCTTC.

Only a few counts were recorded for this clonotype. The chain couples TRBV7-9 to TRBJ2-2, with no clear D. CDR3 size: 14 residues. Trimming cost V 5 bases and J 5 bases, with 12 bases left between them. Germline-derived CDR1 and CDR2 are SEHNR and FQNEAQ (reference sequence). The CDR3 sequence: CASSQIWVTGELFF. CDR3 nucleotides: TGTGCCAGCAGCCAAATCTGGGTTACCGGGGAGCTGTTTTTT.

This clonotype has at least ten counts. The rearrangement links TRBV7-3 to TRBJ1-3; D not certain. This CDR3 has 16 amino acids. Germline V gives CDR1 SGHTA, CDR2 FQGTGA. The V end lost 5 bases, the J end lost 0 bases, and 14 bases lay between the germline ends. CDR3 in amino acids: CASSPQASGSGNTIYF. CDR3 DNA: TGTGCCAGCAGCCCGCAGGCGTCCGGCTCTGGAAACACCATATATTTT.

This clonotype has at least ten counts. A much larger clone lies one base from this, so it may be a read error. The chain uses TRBV27 and TRBJ2-7, with D perhaps matching TRBD1 (5 bases). Per germline, CDR1 MNHEY and CDR2 SMNVEV (reference sequence). Trimming took 2 bases from V and 2 from J, leaving 7 bases between them. The CDR3 totals 13 residues. CDR3 nucleotides: TGTGCCAGCAGTTTAGGGGCAGCCTACGAGCAGTACTTC. This codes for CASSLGAAYEQYF.

The rearrangement joins TRBV10-3 to TRBJ1-1; unclear D gene. CDR1 ENHRY and CDR2 SYGVKD come from the germline V gene. The ends were cut back, 2 bases at V and 8 bases at J, with 12 bases in the middle. This CDR3 comprises 13 residues. The CDR3 loop is CAISEAGDLEAFF. The CDR3 DNA is TGTGCCATCAGTGAGGCCGGGGATTTGGAAGCTTTCTTT.

The rearrangement links TRBV28 to TRBJ2-3; TRBD2 matches 11 bases. V gave up 5 bases and J gave up 2 bases; unmatched junction bases: 3. This CDR3 spans 15 amino acids. CDR1 is MDHEN and CDR2 is SYDVKM in the germline V gene. The CDR3, as DNA: TGTGCCAGCAGTATGGGACTAGCGGACACAGATACGCAGTATTTT. It yields the protein CASSMGLADTDTQYF. Using reference TRBV28 and TRBJ2-3 for the parts outside the CDR3, the full variable domain is DVKVTQSSRYLVKRTGEKVFLECVQDMDHENMFWYRQDPGLGLRLIYFSYDVKMKEKGDIPEGYSVSREKKERFSLILESASTNQTSMYLCASSMGLADTDTQYFGPGTRLTVL.

This clonotype was found a few times. The chain recombines TRBV28 with TRBJ1-3; TRBD1 matches 7 bases. CDR1 is MDHEN and CDR2 is SYDVKM in the germline V gene. J was trimmed by 6 bases and V by 6 bases; bases with no gene match: 2. This CDR3 is 12 amino acids long. The CDR3, as DNA: TGTGCCAGCAGCGGACAGGCAAACACCATATATTTT. Protein sequence: CASSGQANTIYF. Drawing the rest from reference TRBV28 and TRBJ1-3, the complete variable domain is DVKVTQSSRYLVKRTGEKVFLECVQDMDHENMFWYRQDPGLGLRLIYFSYDVKMKEKGDIPEGYSVSREKKERFSLILESASTNQTSMYLCASSGQANTIYFGEGSWLTVV.

This clonotype was recorded at least ten times. The J gene is TRBJ2-3, the V gene TRBV2; 7 nucleotides align to TRBD1. This CDR3 has 13 amino acids. CDR1 is SNHLY, CDR2 FYNNEI, per germline. After removal of 10 bases from V and 1 base from J, the junction contained 5 bases not matched to a gene. CDR3 loop: CATSDRGTDTQYF. The CDR3 DNA follows: TGTGCCACATCCGACAGGGGCACAGATACGCAGTATTTT.

This clonotype was recorded at least ten times. The chain couples TRBV6-1 to TRBJ2-5; TRBD2 agrees at 9 bases. The CDR3 totals 15 residues. CDR1 and CDR2 (germline): MNHNS, SASEGT. Trimming at V came to 7 bases and at J to 5 bases, leaving 11 bases not matched to a gene. The CDR3 loop is CASKGGGRAVETQYF. The CDR3 DNA reads TGTGCCAGCAAGGGGGGCGGGAGGGCCGTTGAGACCCAGTACTTC.

There are many counts of this clonotype. The V call is TRBV18, the J call TRBJ2-1; D not certain. This CDR3 is 13 amino acids long. Looked up from germline, CDR1 is KGHSH and CDR2 is LQKENI. V shed 3 bases and J shed 4 bases, with 7 bases lying between them. The chain's CDR3 is CASSPVGYNEQFF. The CDR3 nucleotides are TGTGCCAGCTCACCGGTGGGTTACAATGAGCAGTTCTTC.

This clonotype was observed a few times. The chain uses TRBV27 and TRBJ1-1; tentatively, D is TRBD1 (6 bases). CDR1 is MNHEY, CDR2 SMNVEV, per germline (reference sequence). The CDR3 has 19 amino acids. Trimming took 4 bases from V and 0 from J, leaving 24 bases between them. CDR3 protein: CASSSFNRDRINMNTEAFF. CDR3 sequence (DNA): TGTGCCAGCAGTTCATTCAATCGCGACAGGATCAACATGAACACTGAAGCTTTCTTT.

This clonotype came up a few times. The J gene is TRBJ1-5, the V gene TRBV27; unclear D gene. The germline V and J ends were trimmed by 5 bases and 2 bases, with 10 bases remaining between them. Germline CDR1 is MNHEY and CDR2 is SMNVEV (reference sequence). This CDR3 region has 14 residues. CDR3 sequence (DNA): TGTGCCAGCAGTGATTCCGGGGGCAATCAGCCCCAGCATTTT. Translating it yields CASSDSGGNQPQHF.

The genes are TRBV7-2 and TRBJ2-2; D is uncertain. The length of the CDR3 is 14 residues. V lost 5 bases, J lost 6 bases, and 13 bases lay in between. Germline values: CDR1 SGHTA, CDR2 FQGNSA. The CDR3 DNA follows: TGTGCCAGCAGCCTAGTTCCGCGGTCCGGGGAGCTGTTTTTT. Amino acid sequence: CASSLVPRSGELFF. Full variable domain (remainder filled in from reference TRBV7-2 and TRBJ2-2): GAGVSQSPSNKVTEKGKDVELRCDPISGHTALYWYRQSLGQGLEFLIYFQGNSAPDKSGLPSDRFSAERTGGSVSTLTIQRTQQEDSAVYLCASSLVPRSGELFFGEGSRLTVL.

This clonotype was counted at least ten times. The chain joins TRBV28 to TRBJ2-3; D is unclear. Germline V gene lookup returns CDR1 MDHEN and CDR2 SYDVKM. Trimming took 8 bases from V and 5 from J, leaving 17 bases between them. The CDR3 contains 14 residues. DNA for the CDR3: TGTGCCAGCTCCCGGGTGGGCTACGAAGATACGCAGTATTTT. Translation gives CASSRVGYEDTQYF.